The entry below gives a single TCR beta chain sequence along with its context. This specimen belongs to a study of beta chain features in type 1 diabetes. The investigators reverse transcribed all of the isolated RNA, so they sequenced expressed TCRB transcripts. Average reads for naive, central memory and regulatory T cell samples were about 3.7 million. Sequenced by immunoSEQ multiplex PCR; TCRdb stores in-frame clones only, minus some. Of about 320,000 clones in the sample, approximately 15% were seen once. The V and J ends lost 2 bases and 4 bases respectively, with 8 bases between them. The germline V gene has CDR1 MNHEY and CDR2 SMNVEV (reference sequence). CDR3 length: 13 amino acids.

This chain connects TRBV27 to TRBJ1-2; TRBD1 might be the D (6 bases). The sample taken for sequencing was central memory CD4+ T cells from blood. This clonotype was obtained from a young man in good health. The DNA for the CDR3 is TGTGCCAGCAGTTTAAGGGGGACCTATGGCTACACCTTC. Protein sequence: CASSLRGTYGYTF.